The 8 T cell receptor beta chains below come from one sample, sequenced in a study of regulatory T cells in long-lasting Graves disease. According to the study, TCR beta libraries were built with iRepertoire HTBI primers and CDR3-region Arm-PCR. One entry per CDR3 protein, called by TCRdb with MiXCR from the multiplex PCR reads. The sample has around 450,000 distinct CDR3 sequences; 15% are singletons. Time point indicated: newly diagnosed GD, antithyroid drugs for less than 3 months. Construction of the TCR library relied on RNA isolated from PBMCs. The data also belong to a second study, concerning T cells in Graves' hyperthyroidism and ophthalmopathy.

The sequencing used peripheral blood mononuclear cells (PBMCs), collected at new diagnosis, from a patient treated with antithyroid drugs. Every receptor here comes from a woman aged 40 to 50 with Graves disease.

This chain connects TRBV20-1 to TRBJ2-2; TRBD2 agrees at 7 bases. The length of the CDR3 is 17 residues. J was trimmed by 2 bases and V by 1 base; bases with no gene match: 10. CDR1 is DFQATT and CDR2 is SNEGSKA in the germline V gene (reference sequence). DNA for the CDR3: TGCAGTGCTAGAGGACCCCGGAGCGGGACTAACACCGGGGAGCTGTTTTTT. Protein sequence: CSARGPRSGTNTGELFF.

V gene TRBV6-2 or TRBV6-3 combines with J gene TRBJ2-6; D gene ambiguous. Germline V lookup: CDR1 MNHEY, CDR2 SVGEGT. The CDR3 has 16 residues. V lost 7 bases and J 0 bases, leaving 13 bases between the germline ends. CDR3 coding DNA: TGTGCCAGCAACCCACACGGCTCCTCTGGGGCCAACGTCCTGACTTTC. It is translated as CASNPHGSSGANVLTF.

This clonotype was counted at least ten times. The rearrangement links TRBV11-2 to TRBJ2-5; 9 bases are a match to TRBD2. Looked up from germline, CDR1 is SGHAT and CDR2 is FQNNGV. The ends lost 8 bases at V and 5 bases at J; junction bases unmatched: 9. The CDR3 spans 14 residues. The CDR3 region has the DNA TGTGCCAGCGGCTGGCGGGAGGGCGGGGAGACCCAGTACTTC. This gives the protein CASGWREGGETQYF. Full variable domain (outside the CDR3, taken from reference TRBV11-2 and TRBJ2-5): EAGVAQSPRYKIIEKRQSVAFWCNPISGHATLYWYQQILGQGPKLLIQFQNNGVVDDSQLPKDRFSAERLKGVDSTLKIQPAKLEDSAVYLCASGWREGGETQYFGPGTRLLVL.

This clonotype appeared a few times. The chain is built from TRBV18 and TRBJ1-3, with 9 positions matching TRBD1. CDR3 length equals 18 residues. V lost 5 bases and J lost 0; bases outside the gene matches: 11. The germline V gene encodes CDR1 KGHSH and CDR2 LQKENI. The DNA for the CDR3 is TGTGCCAGCTCATCTACAGGGGGCTCCATACACTCTGGAAACACCATATATTTT. It encodes CASSSTGGSIHSGNTIYF.

This clonotype was seen at least ten times. The chain has TRBV6-1 and TRBJ2-1; 9 bases are shared with TRBD2. V lost 0 bases, J lost 11 bases, and 5 bases stayed unmatched. The CDR3 length is 14 residues. CDR1 is MNHNS and CDR2 is SASEGT in the germline V gene. Here the CDR3 DNA reads TGTGCCAGCAGTGAAGCGCCGACTAGCGGAAAGCAGTTCTTC. Its protein product is CASSEAPTSGKQFF.

This clonotype was seen at least ten times. V is TRBV28 and J is TRBJ2-3; 9 bases align to TRBD1. The ends lost 4 bases at V and 6 bases at J; junction bases unmatched: 8. The CDR3 loop spans 15 amino acids. Germline V gene lookup returns CDR1 MDHEN and CDR2 SYDVKM. The CDR3 loop reads CASSYRDRDRDTQYF. In DNA, the CDR3 is TGTGCCAGCAGTTACCGGGACAGGGATAGGGATACGCAGTATTTT.

This clonotype was detected ten times or more. This chain joins TRBV11-2 and TRBJ1-1, with a possible D match to TRBD1 (6 bases). The ends were cut back, 6 bases at V and 1 base at J, with 21 bases in the middle. The length of the CDR3 is 17 residues. Germline CDR1 and CDR2: SGHAT and FQNNGV. CDR3 sequence reads: CASSSTGQRKGNTEAFF. The DNA of the CDR3 is TGTGCCAGCAGTTCCACCGGACAGCGAAAAGGGAACACTGAAGCTTTCTTT.

This clonotype was found a few times. The V and J genes are TRBV18 and TRBJ1-3; 9 bases agree with TRBD1. The CDR3 extends over 16 amino acids. Germline CDR1 is KGHSH and CDR2 is LQKENI. The trim removed 1 base at V and 0 bases at J, leaving 1 base unmatched. The CDR3 protein is CASSPRTGDSGNTIYF. The CDR3 DNA follows: TGTGCCAGCTCACCACGGACAGGGGACTCTGGAAACACCATATATTTT.